A selection of T cell receptor beta chains follows, all from one sample in a study of neurological immune-mediated disorders. TCRdb recomputed calls from the 5' RACE reads with MiXCR, one row per CDR3 protein. The sample lists 60,000 to 90,000 distinct CDR3 sequences; about a tenth were seen once. Sequenced material: PBMCs. Every receptor here comes from a man aged 25 to 40 in good health. CDR3s include the opening cysteine and the closing phenylalanine or tryptophan. Each record gives: V gene, D gene, J gene, CDR3 length, clone size, CDR3 protein, CDR3 DNA. D genes are given only for firm matches. Expanded clones get a size class; other rows say once, few or many, or leave the size out.

V gene: TRBV21-1
D gene: .
J gene: TRBJ2-5
CDR3 length: 14
clone size: many
CDR3 protein: CASRHVGTGETQYF
CDR3 DNA: TGTGCCAGCAGGCATGTGGGGACAGGGGAGACCCAGTACTTC

V gene: TRBV20-1
D gene: .
J gene: TRBJ2-2
CDR3 length: 16
clone size: many
CDR3 protein: CSARYRPGTLTGELFF
CDR3 DNA: TGCAGTGCTAGATATCGTCCCGGGACGCTCACCGGGGAGCTGTTTTTT

V gene: TRBV29-1
D gene: TRBD1
J gene: TRBJ2-7
CDR3 length: 14
clone size: many
CDR3 protein: CSVETGGSSYEQYF
CDR3 DNA: TGCAGCGTGGAGACAGGGGGAAGCTCCTACGAGCAGTACTTC

V gene: TRBV7-9
D gene: .
J gene: TRBJ2-3
CDR3 length: 14
clone size: few
CDR3 protein: CASSLRGAPDTQYF
CDR3 DNA: TGTGCCAGCAGCTTAAGGGGGGCCCCAGATACGCAGTATTTT

V gene: TRBV20-1
D gene: .
J gene: TRBJ1-4
CDR3 length: 16
clone size: many
CDR3 protein: CSARRTKQATNEKLFF
CDR3 DNA: TGCAGTGCCAGGAGGACAAAGCAAGCAACTAATGAAAAACTGTTTTTT

V gene: TRBV19
D gene: .
J gene: TRBJ1-2
CDR3 length: 12
clone size: few
CDR3 protein: CASSNRRYGYTF
CDR3 DNA: TGTGCCAGTAGTAACAGAAGATATGGCTACACCTTC

V gene: TRBV7-2
D gene: TRBD2
J gene: TRBJ2-1
CDR3 length: 16
clone size: few
CDR3 protein: CASSFSSSGNYNEQFF
CDR3 DNA: TGTGCCAGCAGCTTCTCAAGTAGCGGGAACTACAATGAGCAGTTCTTC

V gene: TRBV28
D gene: TRBD1
J gene: TRBJ1-1
CDR3 length: 13
clone size: many
CDR3 protein: CASSITGGPEAFF
CDR3 DNA: TGTGCCAGCAGTATTACAGGGGGCCCTGAAGCTTTCTTT

V gene: TRBV5-5
D gene: .
J gene: TRBJ1-2
CDR3 length: 14
clone size: many
CDR3 protein: CASSQTDKNYGYTF
CDR3 DNA: TGTGCCAGCAGCCAAACGGACAAGAACTATGGCTACACCTTC

V gene: TRBV7-9
D gene: .
J gene: TRBJ1-2
CDR3 length: 16
clone size: many
CDR3 protein: CASSLAGSRGAYGYTF
CDR3 DNA: TGTGCCAGCAGCTTAGCGGGATCGAGGGGAGCCTATGGCTACACCTTC

V gene: TRBV12-3/TRBV12-4
D gene: .
J gene: TRBJ2-2
CDR3 length: 15
clone size: many
CDR3 protein: CASSFSTTNTGELFF
CDR3 DNA: TGTGCCAGCAGTTTCTCGACAACGAACACCGGGGAGCTGTTTTTT

V gene: TRBV2
D gene: .
J gene: TRBJ1-2
CDR3 length: 14
clone size: many
CDR3 protein: CASSEEGGAMGYTF
CDR3 DNA: TGTGCCAGCAGTGAGGAGGGGGGGGCTATGGGCTACACCTTC

V gene: TRBV10-2
D gene: .
J gene: TRBJ2-1
CDR3 length: 15
clone size: many
CDR3 protein: CASSEGGSTDNEQFF
CDR3 DNA: TGCGCCAGCAGTGAGGGGGGCTCGACTGACAATGAGCAGTTCTTC

V gene: TRBV5-4
D gene: TRBD2
J gene: TRBJ2-3
CDR3 length: 15
clone size: .
CDR3 protein: CASRRTGGRPDTQYF
CDR3 DNA: TGTGCCAGCAGACGAACAGGCGGGAGGCCAGATACGCAGTATTTT

V gene: TRBV10-3
D gene: TRBD2
J gene: TRBJ2-2
CDR3 length: 14
clone size: many
CDR3 protein: CAIRASGNTGELFF
CDR3 DNA: TGTGCCATCAGGGCTAGCGGGAACACCGGGGAGCTGTTTTTT

V gene: TRBV20-1
D gene: TRBD2
J gene: TRBJ2-1
CDR3 length: 15
clone size: many
CDR3 protein: CSAPPLAGPYNEQFF
CDR3 DNA: TGCAGTGCTCCCCCGCTAGCGGGTCCGTACAATGAGCAGTTCTTC

V gene: TRBV5-5
D gene: .
J gene: TRBJ2-2
CDR3 length: 16
clone size: .
CDR3 protein: CASILRLSVVTGELFF
CDR3 DNA: TGTGCCAGCATCCTTCGCCTTAGCGTGGTGACCGGGGAGCTGTTTTTT

V gene: TRBV7-8
D gene: .
J gene: TRBJ2-5
CDR3 length: 13
clone size: many
CDR3 protein: CASSAGLQETQYF
CDR3 DNA: TGTGCCAGCAGCGCCGGACTACAAGAGACCCAGTACTTC

V gene: TRBV6-2/TRBV6-3
D gene: .
J gene: TRBJ1-2
CDR3 length: 11
clone size: many
CDR3 protein: CASSYPSGYTF
CDR3 DNA: TGTGCCAGCAGTTACCCGTCGGGCTACACCTTC

V gene: TRBV4-1
D gene: TRBD1
J gene: TRBJ1-6
CDR3 length: 16
clone size: many
CDR3 protein: CASSQVELQGISPLHF
CDR3 DNA: TGCGCCAGCAGCCAAGTAGAGCTACAGGGGATTTCACCCCTCCACTTT

V gene: TRBV12-3/TRBV12-4
D gene: .
J gene: TRBJ2-7
CDR3 length: 14
clone size: few
CDR3 protein: CASSEISGAYEQYF
CDR3 DNA: TGTGCCAGCAGCGAGATCTCAGGGGCCTACGAGCAGTACTTC

V gene: TRBV5-1
D gene: TRBD2
J gene: TRBJ2-7
CDR3 length: 15
clone size: many
CDR3 protein: CASTDPGLAGYEQYF
CDR3 DNA: TGCGCCAGCACGGACCCGGGACTAGCGGGCTACGAGCAGTACTTC

V gene: TRBV5-1
D gene: TRBD2
J gene: TRBJ2-1
CDR3 length: 16
clone size: many
CDR3 protein: CASSSSGRTTGNEQFF
CDR3 DNA: TGCGCCAGCAGCTCTAGCGGGAGAACAACTGGGAATGAGCAGTTCTTC

V gene: TRBV7-2
D gene: TRBD2
J gene: TRBJ2-3
CDR3 length: 15
clone size: many
CDR3 protein: CASRIAGEGVVTQYF
CDR3 DNA: TGTGCCAGCAGGATAGCGGGAGAAGGGGTGGTTACGCAGTATTTT

V gene: TRBV20-1
D gene: .
J gene: TRBJ1-2
CDR3 length: 15
clone size: many
CDR3 protein: CSASGGGAGDYGYTF
CDR3 DNA: TGCAGTGCTAGTGGCGGGGGCGCTGGGGACTATGGCTACACCTTC

V gene: TRBV30
D gene: TRBD2
J gene: TRBJ2-1
CDR3 length: 17
clone size: few
CDR3 protein: CAWSVGSSGSSYNEQFF
CDR3 DNA: TGTGCCTGGAGTGTCGGGTCTAGCGGGAGCTCCTACAATGAGCAGTTCTTC

V gene: TRBV20-1
D gene: .
J gene: TRBJ2-4
CDR3 length: 14
clone size: many
CDR3 protein: CSASPAGAKNIQYF
CDR3 DNA: TGCAGTGCTAGTCCTGCGGGAGCCAAAAACATTCAGTACTTC

V gene: TRBV2
D gene: TRBD1
J gene: TRBJ2-7
CDR3 length: 18
clone size: many
CDR3 protein: CASIIPGQGIHMSYEQYF
CDR3 DNA: TGTGCCAGCATAATTCCGGGACAGGGAATTCATATGTCCTACGAGCAGTACTTC

V gene: TRBV12-3/TRBV12-4
D gene: TRBD1
J gene: TRBJ2-5
CDR3 length: 18
clone size: few
CDR3 protein: CASSLTAIPGQGEETQYF
CDR3 DNA: TGTGCCAGCAGTTTAACGGCGATACCGGGACAGGGGGAGGAGACCCAGTACTTC

V gene: TRBV6-5
D gene: .
J gene: TRBJ2-2
CDR3 length: 16
clone size: .
CDR3 protein: CASSSRLLANTGELFF
CDR3 DNA: TGTGCCAGCAGTTCCCGGCTACTCGCGAACACCGGGGAGCTGTTTTTT

V gene: TRBV7-3
D gene: .
J gene: TRBJ2-5
CDR3 length: 14
clone size: many
CDR3 protein: CASSRSGIQETQYF
CDR3 DNA: TGTGCCAGCAGCCGCAGCGGAATCCAAGAGACCCAGTACTTC

V gene: TRBV28
D gene: TRBD1
J gene: TRBJ1-2
CDR3 length: 16
clone size: many
CDR3 protein: CASMGRGRQGDYGYTF
CDR3 DNA: TGTGCCAGCATGGGTAGAGGGCGACAGGGAGACTATGGCTACACCTTC

V gene: TRBV28
D gene: TRBD2
J gene: TRBJ2-1
CDR3 length: 17
clone size: many
CDR3 protein: CASSSWGLAGGPGEQFF
CDR3 DNA: TGTGCCAGCAGTTCATGGGGGCTAGCGGGAGGGCCCGGTGAGCAGTTCTTC

V gene: TRBV11-2
D gene: TRBD1
J gene: TRBJ1-4
CDR3 length: 15
clone size: many
CDR3 protein: CASSLVGQKNEKLFF
CDR3 DNA: TGTGCCAGCAGCTTAGTGGGACAGAAAAATGAAAAACTGTTTTTT

V gene: TRBV12-3/TRBV12-4
D gene: TRBD2
J gene: TRBJ2-1
CDR3 length: 15
clone size: .
CDR3 protein: CARPTLAGGNNEQFF
CDR3 DNA: TGTGCCAGGCCAACGCTAGCGGGAGGAAACAATGAGCAGTTCTTC

V gene: TRBV30
D gene: .
J gene: TRBJ2-7
CDR3 length: 13
clone size: .
CDR3 protein: CAWSVLSPYEQYF
CDR3 DNA: TGTGCCTGGAGTGTACTATCACCCTACGAGCAGTACTTC

V gene: TRBV19
D gene: TRBD1
J gene: TRBJ2-1
CDR3 length: 15
clone size: many
CDR3 protein: CASSRDSSSYNEQFF
CDR3 DNA: TGTGCCAGTAGTCGGGACAGCAGCTCCTACAATGAGCAGTTCTTC

V gene: TRBV7-6
D gene: TRBD2
J gene: TRBJ2-1
CDR3 length: 18
clone size: .
CDR3 protein: CTSSFGTSGSPDSNEQFF
CDR3 DNA: TGTACCAGCAGCTTTGGGACTAGCGGGAGTCCGGATAGCAATGAGCAGTTCTTC

V gene: TRBV7-8
D gene: TRBD2
J gene: TRBJ2-3
CDR3 length: 17
clone size: few
CDR3 protein: CASSLPGLAIYPDTQYF
CDR3 DNA: TGTGCCAGCAGCCTCCCCGGACTAGCGATATACCCAGATACGCAGTATTTT

V gene: TRBV7-2
D gene: .
J gene: TRBJ2-2
CDR3 length: 16
clone size: many
CDR3 protein: CASSPPGAGITGELFF
CDR3 DNA: TGTGCCAGCAGCCCCCCAGGGGCAGGCATTACCGGGGAGCTGTTTTTT

V gene: TRBV5-5
D gene: TRBD1
J gene: TRBJ2-1
CDR3 length: 16
clone size: many
CDR3 protein: CASSSPGTGGSGEQFF
CDR3 DNA: TGTGCCAGCAGCTCACCCGGGACAGGGGGCTCGGGTGAGCAGTTCTTC

V gene: TRBV4-1
D gene: TRBD1
J gene: TRBJ2-1
CDR3 length: 15
clone size: many
CDR3 protein: CASSQPTGGYNEQFF
CDR3 DNA: TGCGCCAGCAGCCAACCGACAGGGGGGTACAATGAGCAGTTCTTC

V gene: TRBV5-1
D gene: .
J gene: TRBJ2-5
CDR3 length: 14
clone size: many
CDR3 protein: CASSLEPVQETQYF
CDR3 DNA: TGCGCCAGCAGCTTGGAGCCAGTGCAAGAGACCCAGTACTTC